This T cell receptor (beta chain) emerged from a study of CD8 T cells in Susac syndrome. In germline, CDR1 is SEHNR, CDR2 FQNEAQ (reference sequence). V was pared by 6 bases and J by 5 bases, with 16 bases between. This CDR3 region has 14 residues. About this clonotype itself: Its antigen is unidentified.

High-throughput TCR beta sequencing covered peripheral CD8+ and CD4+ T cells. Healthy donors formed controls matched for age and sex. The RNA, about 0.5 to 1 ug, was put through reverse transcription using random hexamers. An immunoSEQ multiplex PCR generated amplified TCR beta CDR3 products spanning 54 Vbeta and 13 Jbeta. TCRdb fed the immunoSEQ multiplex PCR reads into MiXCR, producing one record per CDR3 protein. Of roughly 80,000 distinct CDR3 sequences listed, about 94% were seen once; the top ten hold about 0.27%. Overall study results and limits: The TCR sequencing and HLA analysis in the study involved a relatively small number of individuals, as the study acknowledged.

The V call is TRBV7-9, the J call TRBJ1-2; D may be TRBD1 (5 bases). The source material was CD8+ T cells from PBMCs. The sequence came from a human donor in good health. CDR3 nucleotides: TGTGCCAGCAGTCCGGGGGTTCCACGTTATGGCTACACCTTC. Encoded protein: CASSPGVPRYGYTF.